The rows below give T cell receptor beta chains drawn from one sample of a study of blood T cell repertoires in COVID-19. Assay used: immunoSEQ multiplex PCR; TCRdb lists only in-frame clones, some missing. The sample holds around 91,000 clones, 85% seen once. The sample comprised peripheral blood. The source is an elderly man with acute or convalescent COVID-19. Both conserved end residues are part of each CDR3.

CDR3aa: CASMGHRPSGANVLTF
v_gene: TRBV28

CDR3aa: CASSPRDEQFF
v_gene: TRBV18

CDR3aa: CASSIPGQGDYEQYF
v_gene: TRBV19

CDR3aa: CASSEFAGGGNTIYF
v_gene: TRBV25-1

CDR3aa: CASSRGGSSYEQYF
v_gene: TRBV19

CDR3aa: CASSLGMEGVGEQYF
v_gene: TRBV27

CDR3aa: CASMAQGSGNTIYF
v_gene: TRBV19

CDR3aa: CAISGGPSGSFNEQYF
v_gene: TRBV10-3

CDR3aa: CASSTGSSSYNEQFF
v_gene: TRBV19

CDR3aa: CASSLEPWGDKGQPQHF
v_gene: TRBV7-2

CDR3aa: CASSHLVGSGRLRGETQYF
v_gene: TRBV7-2

CDR3aa: CASNSRDRVNQPQHF
v_gene: TRBV28

CDR3aa: CASSDEPPYEQYF
v_gene: TRBV25-1

CDR3aa: CASSRDIAYEQYF
v_gene: TRBV6-1

CDR3aa: CASRPTSGPAHEQFF
v_gene: TRBV6-5

CDR3aa: CASSLTGTGNTEAFF
v_gene: TRBV5-1

CDR3aa: CASSQVAASPYEQYF
v_gene: TRBV4-1

CDR3aa: CASSLLQGLAGVAGELFF
v_gene: TRBV27

CDR3aa: CAYRTGTGNEQYF
v_gene: TRBV6-5

CDR3aa: CSVEAGGHTAFF
v_gene: TRBV29-1

CDR3aa: CASSSLGGANYGYTF
v_gene: TRBV28

CDR3aa: CASGDRNTEAFF
v_gene: TRBV5-6

CDR3aa: CASSFLAGETQYF
v_gene: TRBV3-1/TRBV3-2

CDR3aa: CASSLGAGGNSYEQYF
v_gene: TRBV28

CDR3aa: CSVEDPSGALYEQYF
v_gene: TRBV29-1

CDR3aa: CASSQVRTGELFF
v_gene: TRBV3-1/TRBV3-2

CDR3aa: CASSLTANYGYTF
v_gene: TRBV12-3/TRBV12-4

CDR3aa: CSVLGAGADTEAFF
v_gene: TRBV29-1

CDR3aa: CASSEGRGLAGVYEQYF
v_gene: TRBV10-1

CDR3aa: CATSRDLREGSYNEQFF
v_gene: TRBV15